The 3 T cell receptor beta chains given below trace back to one sample, sequenced in a study of early T cells in non-severe SARS-CoV-2 infection. TCRdb reanalysed the 5' RACE reads using MiXCR and keeps one entry per CDR3 protein. The table includes about 80,000 distinct CDR3 sequences, about 17% detected once. Sequenced input: whole blood. The receptor set was obtained from an adult who was a healthcare worker with PCR-confirmed SARS-CoV-2 infection or an uninfected control (not recorded which).

The chain links TRBV28 to TRBJ2-5; TRBD1 matches 8 bases. Germline V gene sequence: CDR1 MDHEN, CDR2 SYDVKM. Trimming at V came to 7 bases and at J to 2 bases, leaving 3 bases not matched to a gene. The CDR3 contains 13 residues. The CDR3 region is CASTNRGQETQYF. Written as DNA, the CDR3 is TGTGCCAGCACCAACAGGGGGCAAGAGACCCAGTACTTC.

This clonotype occurred a few times. This chain joins TRBV18 and TRBJ1-2; D is unresolved. This CDR3 is built from 15 residues. Germline assignment: CDR1 KGHSH and CDR2 LQKENI. V lost 3 bases and J 6 bases, leaving 17 bases between the germline ends. The CDR3 coding sequence is TGTGCCAGCTCACCGAAGGAGGGAGCCTCTGATGGCTACACCTTC. The encoded protein is CASSPKEGASDGYTF.

Points on this clonotype: A much larger clone lies one base from this, so it may be a read error. The chain uses TRBV25-1 and TRBJ2-4, with D perhaps matching TRBD1 (5 bases). The CDR3 totals 14 residues. Germline loops: CDR1 MGHDK, CDR2 SYGVNS. The CDR3 sequence is CASIESTGSNIQYF. The DNA for the CDR3 is TGTGCCAGCATTGAATCCACAGGCTCCAACATTCAGTACTTC.